The rows below give T cell receptor beta chains drawn from one sample of a study of T cell therapy after organ transplantation. TCRdb's copy holds only in-frame clones and misses some; the assay was immunoSEQ multiplex PCR. The sample lists almost 20,000 clones; about 81% were seen once. Antigens of these TCRs are unknown. Material: CD8+ T cells from blood, obtained after autologous CMV-specific T cell therapy. These receptors originate from a human patient who had received a solid organ transplant and had CMV disease. Some of the T cells might come from the graft donor. CDR3s include the opening cysteine and the closing phenylalanine or tryptophan. The order of the fields is V gene, clone size, CDR3 length, J gene, CDR3 protein. Some rows have no size entry. The others give once, few or many, or a class for an expanded clone.

v_call: TRBV27
clone_size: few
cdr3_length: 15
j_call: TRBJ2-1
cdr3_aa: CASSMGLTAGDEQFF

v_call: TRBV9
clone_size: -
cdr3_length: 13
j_call: TRBJ2-2
cdr3_aa: CASSVKAVGELFF

v_call: TRBV18
clone_size: -
cdr3_length: 16
j_call: TRBJ2-1
cdr3_aa: CASSPAGAANYNEQFF

v_call: TRBV13
clone_size: once
cdr3_length: 14
j_call: TRBJ1-2
cdr3_aa: CASSLRMTNYGYTF

v_call: TRBV23-1
clone_size: -
cdr3_length: 16
j_call: TRBJ2-3
cdr3_aa: CASIGRTGLRTDTQYF

v_call: TRBV19
clone_size: -
cdr3_length: 14
j_call: TRBJ2-3
cdr3_aa: CASSIAGGLDTQYF

v_call: TRBV19
clone_size: -
cdr3_length: 14
j_call: TRBJ2-7
cdr3_aa: CASSPQGSVYEQYF

v_call: TRBV30
clone_size: -
cdr3_length: 12
j_call: TRBJ2-2
cdr3_aa: CAWRGRAGELFF

v_call: TRBV29-1
clone_size: medium-sized
cdr3_length: 13
j_call: TRBJ2-7
cdr3_aa: CSVESTGGYEQYF

v_call: TRBV19
clone_size: -
cdr3_length: 18
j_call: TRBJ2-2
cdr3_aa: CASSPRRGGSTKTGELFF

v_call: TRBV30
clone_size: -
cdr3_length: 15
j_call: TRBJ1-4
cdr3_aa: CAWSVTLGTNEKLFF

v_call: TRBV6-5
clone_size: -
cdr3_length: 12
j_call: TRBJ1-1
cdr3_aa: CASSTRGPEAFF

v_call: TRBV5-1
clone_size: -
cdr3_length: 15
j_call: TRBJ2-1
cdr3_aa: CASSLSGGVYNEQFF

v_call: TRBV29-1
clone_size: -
cdr3_length: 11
j_call: TRBJ1-2
cdr3_aa: CSVAGYDGYTF

v_call: TRBV27
clone_size: -
cdr3_length: 14
j_call: TRBJ2-7
cdr3_aa: CASSLTGGIYEQYF

v_call: TRBV5-5
clone_size: -
cdr3_length: 14
j_call: TRBJ2-3
cdr3_aa: CASLRAGATDTQYF

v_call: TRBV6-6
clone_size: few
cdr3_length: 14
j_call: TRBJ2-1
cdr3_aa: CASSGAGSYNEQFF

v_call: TRBV6-1
clone_size: -
cdr3_length: 15
j_call: TRBJ1-3
cdr3_aa: CASSEKIGSGNTIYF

v_call: TRBV21-1
clone_size: -
cdr3_length: 15
j_call: TRBJ1-1
cdr3_aa: CASSTVRQGGTEAFF

v_call: TRBV5-1
clone_size: -
cdr3_length: 16
j_call: TRBJ2-1
cdr3_aa: CASSWGRESSYNEQFF

v_call: TRBV5-5
clone_size: -
cdr3_length: 14
j_call: TRBJ1-2
cdr3_aa: CASSRRATGLGYTF

v_call: TRBV27
clone_size: once
cdr3_length: 14
j_call: TRBJ2-3
cdr3_aa: CASSLGQGTDTQYF

v_call: TRBV7-9
clone_size: -
cdr3_length: 13
j_call: TRBJ2-7
cdr3_aa: CASSLPVSYEQYF

v_call: TRBV4-2
clone_size: -
cdr3_length: 16
j_call: TRBJ1-2
cdr3_aa: CASSQAQGPPVGGYTF